Reported below is one TCR beta chain. Its antigen is still unknown. Use of 60 Vbeta and 13 Jbeta primers characterized the PCR. Measured with immunoSEQ multiplex PCR; TCRdb has only the in-frame clones, and not every one. The data contain some 150,000 clones, roughly three quarters of them singletons. Every donor was a healthy person donating bone marrow. These data are taken from a study of cytomegalovirus exposure and HLA in healthy donors. Study-wide findings and caveats: The authors later found HLA-associated TCR beta chains more clonally expanded than equally common others. The classifier, whose performance was assessed in both the original and validation cohorts, reportedly diagnosed cytomegalovirus status with high specificity and sensitivity.

The sequence came from a man aged 25-40 years in good health and CMV-seropositive. Sequencing input: PBMCs.

The CDR3 DNA reads as TGTGCCAGCAGCCCGTCCTACGAGCAGTACTTC. It yields the protein CASSPSYEQYF. The V call is TRBV2, the J call TRBJ2-7; no reliable D call. Between the trimmed V and J ends, which lost 6 bases and 1 base, there was a span of 4 bases. The CDR3 spans 11 residues. Looked up from germline, CDR1 is SNHLY and CDR2 is FYNNEI.